A selection of T cell receptor beta chains follows, all from one sample in a study of T cell responses to AZD1222 COVID-19 vaccine. The data were produced by immunoSEQ multiplex PCR, yet TCRdb's version contains in-frame clones alone and is incomplete. The table has about 110,000 clones, roughly 91% seen once. The sequencing used peripheral blood, collected on day 0 of AZD1222 vaccination. These receptors were obtained from an adult in good health. Each CDR3 is given with its conserved first and last residue. D genes are given only for firm matches. Not all rows give a size; the values are once, few, many and, for expanded clones, a class.

J	D	V	size	CDR3	DNA
TRBJ1-5	-	TRBV3-1/TRBV3-2	-	CASSQDTGYNQPQHF	TGTGCCAGCAGCCAAGACACAGGCTATAATCAGCCCCAGCATTTT
TRBJ1-2	-	TRBV2	-	CASREDYGYTF	TGTGCCAGCCGGGAGGATTATGGCTACACCTTC
TRBJ2-5	-	TRBV3-1/TRBV3-2	-	CASSQGQRGRETQYF	TGTGCCAGCAGCCAGGGACAGCGGGGGAGGGAGACCCAGTACTTC
TRBJ2-3	-	TRBV18	-	CASSPPGRAPDTQYF	TGTGCCAGCTCACCACCGGGCAGGGCTCCAGATACGCAGTATTTT
TRBJ2-7	TRBD2	TRBV28	-	CASSFVLAGDNEQYF	TGTGCCAGCAGTTTTGTACTAGCGGGAGACAACGAGCAGTACTTC
TRBJ2-2	-	TRBV7-3	-	CASSPYTGELFF	TGTGCCAGCAGCCCTTACACCGGGGAGCTGTTTTTT
TRBJ2-7	-	TRBV6-1	-	CASSTQGGREQYF	TGTGCCAGCAGTACGCAGGGGGGGCGCGAGCAGTACTTC
TRBJ2-1	-	TRBV12-3/TRBV12-4	-	CASSPETKNEQFF	TGTGCCAGCTCGCCGGAGACTAAGAATGAGCAGTTCTTC
TRBJ2-7	-	TRBV29-1	-	CSVGRDYEQYF	TGCAGCGTTGGACGAGATTACGAGCAGTACTTC
TRBJ2-5	TRBD1	TRBV5-1	-	CASRRPTGDQETQYF	TGCGCCAGCAGACGACCCACAGGGGACCAAGAGACCCAGTACTTC
TRBJ2-7	TRBD1	TRBV5-1	-	CASSLEGQGVCF	TGCGCCAGCAGCTTGGAGGGACAGGGGGTCTGCTTC
TRBJ2-7	TRBD2	TRBV28	-	CASSQLAGGLYEQYF	TGTGCCAGCAGTCAACTAGCGGGAGGGCTTTACGAGCAGTACTTC
TRBJ1-4	-	TRBV7-8	-	CASNNEKLFF	TGTGCCTCGAATAATGAAAAACTGTTTTTT
TRBJ1-4	-	TRBV7-9	-	CASTNSRQPGEKLFF	TGTGCCAGCACCAACTCGCGGCAGCCGGGGGAAAAACTGTTTTTT
TRBJ1-5	-	TRBV9	-	CASGGDGQPQHF	TGTGCCAGCGGTGGCGACGGTCAGCCCCAGCATTTT
TRBJ2-7	-	TRBV5-1	-	CASSQMGAGEQYF	TGCGCCAGCAGCCAGATGGGTGCGGGCGAGCAGTACTTC
TRBJ2-5	TRBD1	TRBV27	-	CASSFLGTGLQTQYF	TGTGCCAGCAGTTTTTTGGGGACAGGGCTTCAGACCCAGTACTTC
TRBJ2-7	-	TRBV5-6	-	CASSWGGGEQYF	TGTGCCAGCAGCTGGGGAGGGGGCGAGCAGTACTTC
TRBJ2-2	-	TRBV6-6	-	CASSQRLGRDGELFF	TGTGCCAGCAGTCAAAGACTAGGCCGGGACGGGGAGCTGTTTTTT
TRBJ2-3	-	TRBV7-2	-	CASRIGGGGDTQYF	TGTGCCAGCAGAATAGGGGGAGGGGGAGATACGCAGTATTTT
TRBJ2-7	TRBD1	TRBV9	once	CASSAFRDRAGEQYF	TGTGCCAGCAGCGCCTTCCGGGACAGGGCTGGCGAGCAGTACTTC
TRBJ2-6	-	TRBV4-2	once	CASSQDWDGDSGANVLTF	TGTGCCAGCAGCCAAGATTGGGACGGGGACTCTGGGGCCAACGTCCTGACTTTC
TRBJ2-1	TRBD2	TRBV29-1	-	CSEGLAGGSPYNEQFF	TGCAGCGAGGGACTAGCGGGAGGATCCCCCTACAATGAGCAGTTCTTC
TRBJ2-5	TRBD2	TRBV24-1	-	CATSDLGTSGRGRETQYF	TGTGCCACCAGTGATTTAGGAACTAGCGGACGGGGGAGAGAGACCCAGTACTTC